The clone carrying this T cell receptor beta chain was found many times. Its matching antigen is unknown. The data derive from a study of T cells after yellow fever vaccination. Study results and caveats: After the booster, roughly 96% of CD4 and just over 85% of CD8 primary-response clones were re-detected. The secondary response was weaker, and its peak arrived faster, on day 5 versus 15.

The CDR3 consists of 21 residues. Germline V gene lookup returns CDR1 DFQATT and CDR2 SNEGSKA (reference sequence). Trimming at V came to 5 bases and at J to 2 bases, leaving 20 bases not matched to a gene. Template-switching 5'RACE yielded the TCR cDNA; a universal primer site and UMIs were added in the process. TCRdb reanalysed the 5' RACE reads using MiXCR and keeps one entry per CDR3 protein. The sample yields 120,000 to 150,000 distinct CDR3 sequences, 7% to 9% seen once. The receptor comes from a man aged 30 to 45 who received the YFV17D yellow fever vaccine. The rearrangement uses TRBV20-1 and TRBJ2-1; 14 bases are a match to TRBD2. Sample: CD4+ T cells sorted from PBMCs, taken 5 days after the yellow fever booster vaccination. CDR3 region: CSARTQGALGLAGGAYNEQFF. The DNA of the CDR3 is TGCAGTGCTCGAACTCAGGGGGCGCTCGGACTAGCGGGGGGCGCCTACAATGAGCAGTTCTTC.